Below, 2 T cell receptor beta chains from the same sample are listed, as sequenced in a study of T cells in Graves' hyperthyroidism and ophthalmopathy. RNA transcripts provided the source from which TCR beta CDR3 regions were amplified. The HTBI primer set served for first-round RT-PCR of the TCR CDR3. TCRdb reprocessed the multiplex PCR reads with MiXCR, giving one entry per CDR3 protein. The table lists around 520,000 distinct CDR3 sequences, 24% of them singletons. What was sequenced was blood. The receptors were gathered from a woman in her 30s with Graves' ophthalmopathy.

This clonotype appeared many times. The chain links TRBV29-1 to TRBJ1-1, with a weak D call TRBD1 (5 bases). CDR3 size: 14 residues. Germline V gene sequence: CDR1 SQVTM, CDR2 ANQGSEA. Trimming removed 3 bases from V and 0 bases from J, with 11 bases in between. CDR3 sequence (DNA): TGCAGCGTTGATGTGGGGCTCATGAACACTGAAGCTTTCTTT. It codes for CSVDVGLMNTEAFF.

Ten or more counts support this clonotype. This chain joins TRBV5-1 and TRBJ2-2; D is possibly TRBD1 (6 bases). The CDR3 is 14 amino acids. V was clipped by 4 bases and J by 2 bases, with 9 bases between them. Germline CDR1 SGHRS, CDR2 YFSETQ. This CDR3 is CASSPGQNTGELFF. The CDR3 coding sequence is TGCGCCAGCAGCCCGGGACAAAACACCGGGGAGCTGTTTTTT.